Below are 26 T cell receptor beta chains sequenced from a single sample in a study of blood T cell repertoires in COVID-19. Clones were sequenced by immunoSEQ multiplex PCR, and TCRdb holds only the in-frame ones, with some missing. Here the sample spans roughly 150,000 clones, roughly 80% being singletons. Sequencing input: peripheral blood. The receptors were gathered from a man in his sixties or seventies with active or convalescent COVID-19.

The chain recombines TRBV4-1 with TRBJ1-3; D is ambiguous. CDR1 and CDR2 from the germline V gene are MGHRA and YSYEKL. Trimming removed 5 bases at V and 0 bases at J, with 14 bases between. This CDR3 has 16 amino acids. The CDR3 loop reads CASSRNSESSGNTIYF. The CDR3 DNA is TGCGCCAGCAGCAGAAACAGTGAGAGCTCTGGAAACACCATATATTTT.

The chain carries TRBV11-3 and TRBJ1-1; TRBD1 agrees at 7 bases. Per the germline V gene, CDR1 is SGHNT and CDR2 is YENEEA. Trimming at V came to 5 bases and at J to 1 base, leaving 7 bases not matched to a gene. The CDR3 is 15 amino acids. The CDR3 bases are TGTGCCAGCAGCCCTGGGGACAGCACGAACACTGAAGCTTTCTTT. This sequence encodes CASSPGDSTNTEAFF.

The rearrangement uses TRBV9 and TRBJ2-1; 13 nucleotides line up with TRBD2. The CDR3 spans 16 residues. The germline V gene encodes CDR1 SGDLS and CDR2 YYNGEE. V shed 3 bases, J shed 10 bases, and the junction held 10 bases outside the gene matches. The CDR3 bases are TGTGCCAGCAGCGCCAGACTAGCGGGGGGTCCTAGGGAGCAGTTCTTC. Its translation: CASSARLAGGPREQFF.

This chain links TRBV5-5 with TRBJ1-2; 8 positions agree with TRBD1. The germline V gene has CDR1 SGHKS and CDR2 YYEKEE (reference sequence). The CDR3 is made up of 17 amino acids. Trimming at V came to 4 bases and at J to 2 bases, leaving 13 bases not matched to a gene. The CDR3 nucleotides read TGTGCCAGCAGCCCCCTAGCCGGACAGGGTAACAACTATGGCTACACCTTC. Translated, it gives CASSPLAGQGNNYGYTF.

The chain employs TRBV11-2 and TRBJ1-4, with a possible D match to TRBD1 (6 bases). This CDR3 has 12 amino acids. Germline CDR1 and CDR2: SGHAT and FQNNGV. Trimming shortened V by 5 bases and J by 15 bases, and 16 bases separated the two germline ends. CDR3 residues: CASSRNREGVFF. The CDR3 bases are TGTGCCAGCAGCCGAAACAGGGAGGGCGTGTTTTTT.

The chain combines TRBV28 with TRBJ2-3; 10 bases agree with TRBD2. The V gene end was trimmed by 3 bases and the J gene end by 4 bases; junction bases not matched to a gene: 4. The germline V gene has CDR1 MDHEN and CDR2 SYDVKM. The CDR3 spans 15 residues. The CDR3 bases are TGTGCCAGCAGTTTGAGCGGGAGGGCGGCAGATACGCAGTATTTT. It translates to CASSLSGRAADTQYF.

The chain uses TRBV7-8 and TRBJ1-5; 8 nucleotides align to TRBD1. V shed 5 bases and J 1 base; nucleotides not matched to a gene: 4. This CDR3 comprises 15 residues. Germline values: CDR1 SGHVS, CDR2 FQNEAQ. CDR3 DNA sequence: TGTGCCAGCAGCCGGGACAGGACCAGCAATCAGCCCCAGCATTTT. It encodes CASSRDRTSNQPQHF.

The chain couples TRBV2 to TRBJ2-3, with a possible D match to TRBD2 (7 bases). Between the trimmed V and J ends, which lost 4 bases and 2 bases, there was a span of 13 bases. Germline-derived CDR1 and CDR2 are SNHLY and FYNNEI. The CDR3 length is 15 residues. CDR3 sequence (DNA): TGTGCCAGCAGTGGAGCGGGGACACACACAGATACGCAGTATTTT. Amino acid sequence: CASSGAGTHTDTQYF.

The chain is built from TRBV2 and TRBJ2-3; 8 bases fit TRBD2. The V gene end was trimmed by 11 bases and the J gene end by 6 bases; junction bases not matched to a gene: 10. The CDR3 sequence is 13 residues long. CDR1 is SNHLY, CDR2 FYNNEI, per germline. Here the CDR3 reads CAGYSGVGDTQYF. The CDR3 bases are TGTGCCGGCTATAGCGGGGTTGGTGATACGCAGTATTTT.

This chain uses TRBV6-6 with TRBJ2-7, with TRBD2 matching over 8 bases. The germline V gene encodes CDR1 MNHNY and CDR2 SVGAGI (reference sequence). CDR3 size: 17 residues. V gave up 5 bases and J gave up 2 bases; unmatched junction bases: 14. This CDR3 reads CASSPRGGEGIPYEQYF. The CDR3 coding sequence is TGTGCCAGCAGTCCACGGGGGGGAGAGGGGATTCCCTACGAGCAGTACTTC.

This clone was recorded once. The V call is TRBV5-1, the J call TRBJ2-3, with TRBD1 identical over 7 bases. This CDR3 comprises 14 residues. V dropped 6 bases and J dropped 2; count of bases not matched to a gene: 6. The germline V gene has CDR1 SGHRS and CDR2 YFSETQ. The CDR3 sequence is CASMKQGFTDTQYF. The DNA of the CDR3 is TGCGCCAGCATGAAACAGGGGTTCACAGATACGCAGTATTTT.

Here the CDR3 DNA reads TGCGCCAGCAGCCAGCCCCCGGGGGGGTTGGGCACTGAAGCTTTCTTT. Its protein is CASSQPPGGLGTEAFF. This chain joins TRBV4-1 and TRBJ1-1; tentative D call: TRBD1 (5 bases). The CDR3 contains 16 residues. Germline CDR1 and CDR2: MGHRA and YSYEKL. V lost 3 bases to trimming and J lost 4 bases, with 18 bases between them.

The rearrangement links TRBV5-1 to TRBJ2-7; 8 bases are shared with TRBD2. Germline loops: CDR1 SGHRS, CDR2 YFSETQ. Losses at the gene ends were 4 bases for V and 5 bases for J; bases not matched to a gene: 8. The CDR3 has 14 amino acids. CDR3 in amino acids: CASSQTVAGNEQYF. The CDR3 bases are TGCGCCAGCAGCCAGACGGTAGCGGGAAACGAGCAGTACTTC.

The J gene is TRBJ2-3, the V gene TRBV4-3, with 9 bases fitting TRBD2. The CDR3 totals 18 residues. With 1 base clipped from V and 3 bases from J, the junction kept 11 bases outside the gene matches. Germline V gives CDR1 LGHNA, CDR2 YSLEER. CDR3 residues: CASSQVPWGLAGTDTQYF. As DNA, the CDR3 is TGCGCCAGCAGCCAAGTACCCTGGGGGCTAGCGGGAACAGATACGCAGTATTTT.

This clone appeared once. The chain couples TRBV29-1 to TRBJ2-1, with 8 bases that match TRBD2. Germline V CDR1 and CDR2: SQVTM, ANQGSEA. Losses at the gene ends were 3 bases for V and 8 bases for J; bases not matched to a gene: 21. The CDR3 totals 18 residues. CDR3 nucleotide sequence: TGCAGCGTTGATTCCCCCCTCGTTACGGGACTAGGTAGTCATGAGCAGTTCTTC. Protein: CSVDSPLVTGLGSHEQFF.

The CDR3 reads CASSHRDSSFYGYTF. The CDR3 DNA sequence: TGTGCCAGCTCACATCGGGACAGCTCTTTCTATGGCTACACCTTC. The gene calls are TRBV18 and TRBJ1-2, with 7 bases matching TRBD1. The CDR3 extends over 15 amino acids. From germline, CDR1 is KGHSH and CDR2 LQKENI. V shed 4 bases, J shed 4 bases, and the junction held 9 bases outside the gene matches.

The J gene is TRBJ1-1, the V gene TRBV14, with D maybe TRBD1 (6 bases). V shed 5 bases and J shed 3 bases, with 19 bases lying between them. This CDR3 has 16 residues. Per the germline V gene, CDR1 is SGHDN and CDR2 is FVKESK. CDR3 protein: CASSEKYRARDTEAFF. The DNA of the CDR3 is TGTGCCAGCAGCGAAAAGTACAGGGCTCGGGACACTGAAGCTTTCTTT.

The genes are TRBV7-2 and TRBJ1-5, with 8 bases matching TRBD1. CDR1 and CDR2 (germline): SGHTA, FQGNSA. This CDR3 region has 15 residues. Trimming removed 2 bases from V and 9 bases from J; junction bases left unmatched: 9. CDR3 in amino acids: CASSLTGQGGRPQHF. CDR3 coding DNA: TGTGCCAGCAGCTTAACAGGACAGGGAGGTCGGCCCCAGCATTTT.

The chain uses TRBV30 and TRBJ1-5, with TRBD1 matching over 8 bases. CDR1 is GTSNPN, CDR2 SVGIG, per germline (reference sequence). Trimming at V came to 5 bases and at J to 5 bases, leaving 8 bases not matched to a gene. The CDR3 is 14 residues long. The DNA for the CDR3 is TGTGCCTGGGGTGGACAGGGTATGTATCAGCCCCAGCATTTT. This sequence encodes CAWGGQGMYQPQHF.

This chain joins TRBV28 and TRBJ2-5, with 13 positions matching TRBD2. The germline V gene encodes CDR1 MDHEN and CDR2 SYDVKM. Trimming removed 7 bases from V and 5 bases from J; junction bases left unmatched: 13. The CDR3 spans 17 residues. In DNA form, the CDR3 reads TGTGCCAGCACCCCCGCCCGGACTAGCGGGAGTGGCGAGACCCAGTACTTC. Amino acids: CASTPARTSGSGETQYF.

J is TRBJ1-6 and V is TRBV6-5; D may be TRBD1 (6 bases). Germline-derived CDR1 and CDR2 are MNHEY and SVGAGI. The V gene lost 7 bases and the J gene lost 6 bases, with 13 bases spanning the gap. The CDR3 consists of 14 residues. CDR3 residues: CASTWGQRNSPLHF. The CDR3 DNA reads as TGTGCCAGCACGTGGGGACAACGTAATTCACCCCTCCACTTT.

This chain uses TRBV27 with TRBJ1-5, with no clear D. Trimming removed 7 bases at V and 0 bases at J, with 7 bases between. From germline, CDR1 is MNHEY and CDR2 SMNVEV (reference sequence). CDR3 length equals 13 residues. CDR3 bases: TGTGCCAGCAAGCCTTATAGCAATCAGCCCCAGCATTTT. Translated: CASKPYSNQPQHF.

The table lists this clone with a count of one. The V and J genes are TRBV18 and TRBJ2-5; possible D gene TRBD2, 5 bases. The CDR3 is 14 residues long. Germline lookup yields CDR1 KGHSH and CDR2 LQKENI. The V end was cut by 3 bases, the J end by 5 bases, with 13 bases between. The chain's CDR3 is CASSPAGYRETQYF. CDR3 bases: TGTGCCAGCTCACCTGCGGGCTATAGGGAGACCCAGTACTTC.

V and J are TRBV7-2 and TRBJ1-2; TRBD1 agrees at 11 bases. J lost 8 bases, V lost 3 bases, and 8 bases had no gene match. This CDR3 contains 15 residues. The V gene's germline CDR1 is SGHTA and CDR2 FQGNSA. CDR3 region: CASSFDRTGGWGYTF. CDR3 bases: TGTGCCAGCAGCTTCGACCGGACAGGGGGCTGGGGCTACACCTTC.

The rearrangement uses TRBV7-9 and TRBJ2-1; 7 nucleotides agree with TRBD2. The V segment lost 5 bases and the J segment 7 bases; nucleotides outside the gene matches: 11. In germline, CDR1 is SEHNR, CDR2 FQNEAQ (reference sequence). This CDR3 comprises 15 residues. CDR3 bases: TGTGCCAGCAGCAAAAGTAGCGGGTCGGGGAATGAGCAGTTCTTC. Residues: CASSKSSGSGNEQFF.

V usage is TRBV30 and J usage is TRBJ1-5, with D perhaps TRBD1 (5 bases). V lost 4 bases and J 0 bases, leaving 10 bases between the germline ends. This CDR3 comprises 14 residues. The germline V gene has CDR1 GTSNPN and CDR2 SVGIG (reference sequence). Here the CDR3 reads CAWTHDSSNQPQHF. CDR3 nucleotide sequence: TGTGCCTGGACTCACGACAGTAGCAATCAGCCCCAGCATTTT. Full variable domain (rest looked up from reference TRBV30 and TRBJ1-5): SQTIHQWPATLVQPVGSPLSLECTVEGTSNPNLYWYRQAAGRGLQLLFYSVGIGQISSEVPQNLSASRPQDRQFILSSKKLLLSDSGFYLCAWTHDSSNQPQHFGDGTRLSIL.